Listed below are T cell receptor beta chains from one sample, sequenced in a study of T cell repertoires in cytomegalovirus infection. TCRdb redid the calling of the reads with MiXCR, one entry per CDR3 protein. The table shows around 200,000 distinct CDR3 sequences, with about a sixth occurring only once. The sequencing input was CD8+ T cells from PBMCs. These receptors were obtained from a human donor in good health (CMV status not recorded). Some clones in this sample may be carry-over from other donors' samples. Each CDR3 is given with its conserved first and last residue. The D gene is left open where the match is weak. Expanded clones are given a class, and other clones once, few, many or no size at all.

TRBD1 | TRBJ1-6 | many | TRBV6-5 | TGTGCCAGCAGTTACTCGACAGGGTATAATTCACCCCTCCACTTT | CASSYSTGYNSPLHF
NA | TRBJ2-2 | NA | TRBV7-6 | TGTGCCAGCAGCCCTGGAGGGGGGCCGAACACCGGGGAGCTGTTTTTT | CASSPGGGPNTGELFF
NA | TRBJ1-2 | NA | TRBV7-9 | TGTGCCAGCAGCTTAGGGGTAGCTAACTATGGCTACACCTTC | CASSLGVANYGYTF
NA | TRBJ1-1 | few | TRBV7-9 | TGTGCCAGCAGCCCGCCGGGGGCCCTGAACACTGAAGCTTTCTTT | CASSPPGALNTEAFF
NA | TRBJ1-2 | many | TRBV6-6 | TGTGCCAGCAACTCCCCGGGGATATGGGGCTATGGCTACACCTTC | CASNSPGIWGYGYTF
TRBD1 | TRBJ2-2 | NA | TRBV30 | TGTGCCTGGAGCTCCGGACAGGGGTTCGGGGAGCTGTTTTTT | CAWSSGQGFGELFF
NA | TRBJ2-7 | NA | TRBV2 | TGTGCCAGCAGTGAATTGACAGGCCCCTACGAGCAGTACTTC | CASSELTGPYEQYF
NA | TRBJ2-7 | NA | TRBV4-3 | TGCGCCAGCAGCCAAGCAAGGGGTACGTTCGACGAGCAGTACTTC | CASSQARGTFDEQYF
NA | TRBJ2-6 | NA | TRBV3-1 | TGTGCCAGCAGCCCGCGTGGTAGCTCTGGGGCCAACGTCCTGACTTTC | CASSPRGSSGANVLTF
NA | TRBJ2-7 | few | TRBV29-1 | TGCAGCGTTACAGGTGGGGCGGCCTACGAGCAGTACTTC | CSVTGGAAYEQYF
NA | TRBJ1-6 | few | TRBV5-4 | TGTGCCAGCAGGGACGCGGGACGCGGGATTAGAGGTGGCCTCCACTTT | CASRDAGRGIRGGLHF
TRBD2 | TRBJ2-3 | few | TRBV5-4 | TGTGCCAGCAGCTTGTGGACCCTCAGCGGGGGAGGAGATACGCAGTATTTT | CASSLWTLSGGGDTQYF
TRBD2 | TRBJ2-1 | NA | TRBV7-9 | TGTGCCAGCAGCCGGGTGGTAGCGGGTCACAATGAGCAGTTCTTC | CASSRVVAGHNEQFF
TRBD2 | TRBJ2-6 | few | TRBV7-9 | TGTGCCAGCAGTCCGACTAGCGGGGAACTCTCTGGGGCCAACGTCCTGACTTTC | CASSPTSGELSGANVLTF
TRBD1 | TRBJ2-1 | few | TRBV20-1 | TGCAGTGCGCCATCGCCGGGACAGGGGGCCAGGGATGAGCAGTTCTTC | CSAPSPGQGARDEQFF